This entry describes one T cell receptor beta chain. This clone has more than one count but fewer than ten. Its cognate antigen has yet to be identified. No base qualities exist here, and no much larger clone lies one base off it. From each donor, a single peripheral blood sample of around 120 mL on average was drawn into heparinised tubes. Naive, central memory, regulatory and stem cell-like memory CD4+ T cells were sorted on a BD FACSAria II using a panel including CD45RO, CCR7, CD25, CD127, CD95 and CD27. Every sorted population had a purity above 95%. PBMCs were separated immediately by Lymphoprep density gradient centrifugation and were stained directly, without being cultured. So that batch effects would be minimized, each experiment stained and sorted samples in pairs, pairing one healthy donor with one patient. The entire amount of isolated RNA was reverse transcribed using the High Capacity cDNA Reverse Transcription Kit, so the sequenced TCRB transcripts were expressed ones. Deep immunoSEQ sequencing was performed on naive, central memory and regulatory T cell samples, with an average of around 3.4 million total reads per sample. After sorted cells were lysed in RLT buffer, RNA was extracted with DNase-treated RNeasy Micro or Mini kits, with the choice depending on cell number. To prevent cross-contamination, every cell subset was processed on its own, while patient and healthy donor samples were processed together. Using the immunoSEQ multiplex PCR, TCRB sequences were amplified from cDNA into 87-bp fragments spanning the CDR3 region. Sequencing of the amplicons was done on the Illumina HiSeq platform. In the source study's methods: Synthetic template baselines were used to correct PCR bias computationally, reads within Hamming distance 2 were collapsed together, and singletons that could not be merged were discarded. Reads were aligned against IMGT so that V, D and J genes, CDR3 length and insertions or deletions at six rearrangement sites could be assigned. Within each subset, clonotype counts were normalized to sorted cell number, and only after that were true diversity and Gini coefficients computed with the tcR R package. The overlap coefficient, calculated on TCRB nucleotide sequences, was used to measure repertoire sharing. Out-of-frame TCRB sequences from naive cells were analyzed to stand in for the pre-selection repertoire. TCRdb re-hosts the immuneACCESS table, in-frame sequences only. Its copies lack some clones; in the studies checked, an unresolved V gene accounts for under half of them, and the cause for the rest is not known. V, J and clone size are taken as reported in that table, and D and trimming were inferred from the DNA itself. Here the sample has 300,000 or so clones; roughly an eighth occur a single time. 0.015% to 0.02% of the sample is held by the ten biggest clonotypes.

The sample is drawn from a study of beta chain features in type 1 diabetes listed by TCRdb under 2018. In terms of the full investigation: Patients and healthy donors did not differ in mean age, gender distribution, total cell number or subset yield. A total of under 140,000,000 sorted cells were examined across all samples, and the number of cells per subset was strongly correlated with RNA yield. The study compared TCRB repertoires of sorted circulating CD4+ T cell subsets between recently diagnosed type 1 diabetes patients and matched healthy donors. Regulatory and stem cell-like memory subsets were isolated from only 8 patients and about 8 healthy donors, whereas naive and central memory subsets came from all 30 or so donors.

According to the germline V gene, CDR1 reads MDHEN and CDR2 reads SYDVKM. CDR3 length: 15 amino acids, cysteine to phenylalanine. Only the CDR3 region is kept as DNA, spanning 45 bases read in frame from base 1. The germline V and J ends show losses of 4 bases and 2 bases respectively, and no gene match explains 5 bases of the junction. Overall results and qualifications from the work: Shorter templates might be favored by PCR, yet because patient and control samples were amplified and corrected together, any such skew would affect both groups equally. Because cDNA was sequenced instead of genomic DNA, activated cells with high expression could be over-represented, although the groups did not differ in activation or CD3 levels. In all four CD4+ subsets, TCRB CDR3 length was moderately but significantly shorter in type 1 diabetes patients. At VDJ recombination sites, patients with type 1 diabetes made fewer insertions and deleted more nucleotides, a pattern implying thymic rearrangement abnormalities. HLA sub-analyses involved small numbers of individuals, so any influence of HLA type on TCRB rearrangement remained unresolved. Naive, central memory and regulatory TCRB repertoires appeared to be more alike among patients than among healthy donors.

The chain joins TRBV28 to TRBJ1-5, and 7 junction bases match TRBD1. The sequence came from a young man with type 1 diabetes. The sample comprised naive CD4+ T cells from blood. The cell subset or site label of this sample denotes: true naive CD4+ T cells. CDR3 sequence: CASSSPGQGNQPQHF. The bases read TGTGCCAGCAGTTCTCCAGGACAGGGCAATCAGCCCCAGCATTTT. Extended through the reference TRBV28 and TRBJ1-5 proteins, this CDR3 yields the full variable domain: DVKVTQSSRYLVKRTGEKVFLECVQDMDHENMFWYRQDPGLGLRLIYFSYDVKMKEKGDIPEGYSVSREKKERFSLILESASTNQTSMYLCASSSPGQGNQPQHFGDGTRLSIL.